This entry describes one T cell receptor (beta chain). The clone's antigen remains unknown. Base qualities are not at hand, and no much larger clone is one base apart. TCRbeta CDR3 regions were amplified from genomic DNA using the immunoSEQ Assay, a bias-controlled multiplex PCR. As for how the authors treated the data: Nucleated cell counts per sample were estimated from amplification of reference gene primers within the assay. To quantify the absolute abundance of each unique TCRbeta CDR3 rearrangement, sequence reads were collapsed and filtered. Productive Simpson clonality was computed per sample as the square root of Simpson's diversity index over productive rearrangements. What TCRdb holds here is the immuneACCESS table cut down to in-frame rearrangements. Part of the clones is not present; checked against another copy, under half of the missing clones reflect an unresolved V gene, and the others are unexplained. V, J and clone size were drawn from that table, and D and trimming were deduced from the DNA. This sample has around 400,000 clones in its table, and just under 90% of those were observed once. The biggest ten clones account for about 1.8% of the sample.

CDR1 and CDR2 were assigned from the germline V gene as MNHEY and SVGAGI. Inclusive of the bounding cysteine and phenylalanine, the CDR3 is 15 residues long. Only the CDR3 portion is preserved as DNA: 45 bases, with reading frame beginning at the first base. Clipping removes 7 bases from V and 9 bases from J, with 11 as the unmatched junction base count. The data were taken from a study of blood T cell repertoires in COVID-19 (dated by TCRdb to 2020 to 2021). Study-level background: Collaborator samples came from the United States, Italy and Spain and covered acute and convalescent phases of COVID-19. The material from the prospective study consisted of cDNA or gDNA derived from T cells, B-cell-depleted T cells, or PBMCs. Subjects who had been exposed to COVID-19, were actively infected with it, or had recovered from it provided the deeply sampled blood TCRbeta repertoires that made up the dataset. A freely available public database, intended as a resource for researchers studying the immune response to SARS-CoV-2, is where the repertoires were released. Samples came from the ongoing ImmuneRACE study (first 160 participants) plus 1,254 subjects from 6 global collaborators. Sample metadata almost always included a de-identified subject ID, COVID-19 status, age in years and sex. Where HLA class I and class II types were available, the types were taken from metadata supplied by the sample provider, not from assay-based typing. Broad study findings and their caveats: How much clinical and demographic metadata was included differed by source and by participant, and the metadata was provided uncurated.

In the prospective study, participants were roughly 18 to 90 years old, resided in about two dozen geographic areas of the United States, and were enrolled through a virtual design. In the prospective study, participants were assigned to cohorts based on the clinical history participants reported in a screening survey and a study questionnaire. Recovered participants in ImmuneRACE Cohort 3 were defined by two consecutive negative NP/OP PCR tests, clearance by a healthcare professional, or resolution of symptoms. In the prospective study, mobile phlebotomists collected whole blood, serum and a nasopharyngeal or oropharyngeal swab from each participant. Over a roughly 2-month period, participants in the prospective study had the option of providing additional blood draws and questionnaires. Blood samples from the prospective study were shipped frozen or at room temperature prior to DNA extraction.

The sequenced material came from PBMCs or T cells enriched from blood (not recorded which). The rearrangement combines TRBV6-5 with TRBJ2-1; TRBD2 agrees with 11 junctional bases. The origin of this receptor is a woman younger than 45 who had recovered from COVID-19. Read as DNA, the sequence is TGTGCCAGCACTCCTTTTAGCGGGAGGGCCGTTGAGCAGTTCTTC. It is translated as CASTPFSGRAVEQFF.